This T cell receptor (beta chain) is drawn from a study of T cells in Graves' hyperthyroidism and ophthalmopathy. The CDR3 spans 17 residues. Looked up from germline, CDR1 is DFQATT and CDR2 is SNEGSKA (reference sequence). The V end was cut by 5 bases, the J end by 0 bases, with 20 bases between. The study, taken as a whole, reports: A 13 V-J model separated ophthalmopathy from stable hyperthyroidism.

On this clonotype itself: Its antigen remains unknown.

Uncontrolled infection, other autoimmune disease, pregnancy and lactation each barred patients from inclusion. Authors of the study amplified TCR beta CDR3 regions from RNA transcripts. The study used the HTBI primer set for a first-round RT-PCR of the TCR CDR3. Via MiXCR, TCRdb re-called the multiplex PCR reads, giving one row per CDR3 protein. This table holds around 520,000 distinct CDR3 sequences, roughly a quarter found once. The receptor was derived from a woman younger than 45 with Graves' ophthalmopathy. Sequencing was carried out using blood. V is TRBV20-1 and J is TRBJ1-3; a possible D gene is TRBD1 (5 bases). The CDR3 DNA reads TGCAGTGCTCATAGTAGCCAAGCCGGGACCTCTGGAAACACCATATATTTT. Its protein product is CSAHSSQAGTSGNTIYF.